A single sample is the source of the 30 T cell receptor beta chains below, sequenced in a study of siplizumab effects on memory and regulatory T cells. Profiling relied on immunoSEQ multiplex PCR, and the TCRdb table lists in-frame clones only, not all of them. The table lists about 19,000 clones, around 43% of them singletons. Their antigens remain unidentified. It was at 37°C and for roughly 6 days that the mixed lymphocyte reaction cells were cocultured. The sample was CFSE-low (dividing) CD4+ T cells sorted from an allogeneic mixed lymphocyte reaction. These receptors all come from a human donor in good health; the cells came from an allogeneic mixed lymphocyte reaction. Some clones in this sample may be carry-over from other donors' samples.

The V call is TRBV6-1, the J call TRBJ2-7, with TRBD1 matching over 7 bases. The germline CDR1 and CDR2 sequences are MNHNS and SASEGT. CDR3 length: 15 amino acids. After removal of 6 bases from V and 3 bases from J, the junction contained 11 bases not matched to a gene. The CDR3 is CASSPNLGQNYEQYF. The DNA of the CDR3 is TGTGCCAGCAGCCCAAATCTGGGACAGAACTACGAGCAGTACTTC.

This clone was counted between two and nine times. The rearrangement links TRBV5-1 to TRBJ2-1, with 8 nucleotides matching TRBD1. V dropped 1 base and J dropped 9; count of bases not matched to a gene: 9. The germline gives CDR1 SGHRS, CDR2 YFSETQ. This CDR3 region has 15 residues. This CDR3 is CASSLIDRGYGEQFF. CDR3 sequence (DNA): TGCGCCAGCAGCTTGATTGACAGGGGATATGGTGAGCAGTTCTTC.

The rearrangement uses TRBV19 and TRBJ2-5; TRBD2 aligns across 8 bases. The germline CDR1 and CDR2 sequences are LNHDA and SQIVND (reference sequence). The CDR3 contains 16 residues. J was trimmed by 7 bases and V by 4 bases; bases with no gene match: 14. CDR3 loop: CASSKSSGWTGRTQYF. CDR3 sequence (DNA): TGTGCCAGTAGTAAGTCTAGCGGGTGGACTGGTCGGACCCAGTACTTC.

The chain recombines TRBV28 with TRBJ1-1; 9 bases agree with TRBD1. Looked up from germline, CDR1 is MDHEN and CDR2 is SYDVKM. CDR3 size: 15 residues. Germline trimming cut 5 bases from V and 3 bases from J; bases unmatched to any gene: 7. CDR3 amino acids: CASSTLQGAYTEAFF. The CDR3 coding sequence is TGTGCCAGCAGTACTCTACAGGGGGCCTACACTGAAGCTTTCTTT. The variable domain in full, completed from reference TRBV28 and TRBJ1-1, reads DVKVTQSSRYLVKRTGEKVFLECVQDMDHENMFWYRQDPGLGLRLIYFSYDVKMKEKGDIPEGYSVSREKKERFSLILESASTNQTSMYLCASSTLQGAYTEAFFGQGTRLTVV.

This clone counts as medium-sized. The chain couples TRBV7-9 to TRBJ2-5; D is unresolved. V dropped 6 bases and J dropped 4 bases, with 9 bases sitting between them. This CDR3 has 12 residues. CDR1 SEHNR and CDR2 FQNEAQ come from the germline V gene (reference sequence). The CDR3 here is CASRPVIETQYF. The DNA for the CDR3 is TGTGCCAGCAGGCCAGTCATAGAGACCCAGTACTTC. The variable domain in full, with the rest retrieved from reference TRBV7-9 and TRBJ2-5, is DTGVSQNPRHKITKRGQNVTFRCDPISEHNRLYWYRQTLGQGPEFLTYFQNEAQLEKSRLLSDRFSAERPKGSFSTLEIQRTEQGDSAMYLCASRPVIETQYFGPGTRLLVL.

The CDR3, as DNA: TGTGCCAGCAGCCCCTGGATGGGGTCTGTTGAAGCTTTCTTT. Protein product: CASSPWMGSVEAFF. The chain links TRBV7-9 to TRBJ1-1; D is ambiguous. The CDR3 sequence is 14 residues long. Germline V CDR1 and CDR2: SEHNR, FQNEAQ (reference sequence). V was pared by 5 bases and J by 7 bases, with 17 bases between.

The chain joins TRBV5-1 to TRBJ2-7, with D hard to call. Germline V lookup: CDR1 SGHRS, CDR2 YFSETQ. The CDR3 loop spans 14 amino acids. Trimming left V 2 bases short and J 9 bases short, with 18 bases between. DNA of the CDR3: TGCGCCAGCAGCTTTTTGGGCGAATTTAATAGGCAGTACTTC. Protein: CASSFLGEFNRQYF.

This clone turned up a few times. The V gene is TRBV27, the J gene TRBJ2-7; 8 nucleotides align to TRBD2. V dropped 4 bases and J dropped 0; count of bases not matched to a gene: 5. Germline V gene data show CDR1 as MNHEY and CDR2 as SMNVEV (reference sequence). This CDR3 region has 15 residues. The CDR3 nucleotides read TGTGCCAGCAGTTCCGGGGGGGAGGGCTCCTACGAGCAGTACTTC. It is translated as CASSSGGEGSYEQYF.

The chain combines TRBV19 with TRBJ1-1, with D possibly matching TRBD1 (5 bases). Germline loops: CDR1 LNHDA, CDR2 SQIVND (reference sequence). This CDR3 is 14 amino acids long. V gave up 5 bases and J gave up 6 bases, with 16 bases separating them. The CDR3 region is CASSSGIFLSEAFF. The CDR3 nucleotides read TGTGCCAGTAGTTCAGGGATTTTTTTATCTGAAGCTTTCTTT.

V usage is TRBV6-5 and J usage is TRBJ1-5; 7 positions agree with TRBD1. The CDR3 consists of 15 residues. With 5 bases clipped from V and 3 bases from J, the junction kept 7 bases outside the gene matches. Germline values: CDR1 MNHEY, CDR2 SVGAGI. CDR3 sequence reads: CASSTTGANNQPQHF. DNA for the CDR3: TGTGCCAGCAGTACTACAGGGGCCAACAATCAGCCCCAGCATTTT.

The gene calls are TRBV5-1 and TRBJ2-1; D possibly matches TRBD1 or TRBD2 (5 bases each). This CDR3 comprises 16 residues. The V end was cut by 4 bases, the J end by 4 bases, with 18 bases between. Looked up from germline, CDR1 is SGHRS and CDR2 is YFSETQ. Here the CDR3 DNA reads TGCGCCAGCAGCCTCTCCGGGACCGTATTTTACAATGAGCAGTTCTTC. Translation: CASSLSGTVFYNEQFF.

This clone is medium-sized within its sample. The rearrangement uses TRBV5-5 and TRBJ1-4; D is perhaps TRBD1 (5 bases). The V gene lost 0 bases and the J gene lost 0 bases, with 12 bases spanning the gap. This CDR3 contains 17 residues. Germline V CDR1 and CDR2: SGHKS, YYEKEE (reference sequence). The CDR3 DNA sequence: TGTGCCAGCAGCTTGGTTGGCCAGGGTTCAACTAATGAAAAACTGTTTTTT. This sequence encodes CASSLVGQGSTNEKLFF.

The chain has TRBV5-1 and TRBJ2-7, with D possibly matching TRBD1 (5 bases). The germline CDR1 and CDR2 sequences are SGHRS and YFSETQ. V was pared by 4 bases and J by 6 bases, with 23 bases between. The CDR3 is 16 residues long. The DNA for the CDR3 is TGCGCCAGCAGCCCGCAGGTGGGCAGGGCGTTAGGCGAGCAGTACTTC. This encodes CASSPQVGRALGEQYF.

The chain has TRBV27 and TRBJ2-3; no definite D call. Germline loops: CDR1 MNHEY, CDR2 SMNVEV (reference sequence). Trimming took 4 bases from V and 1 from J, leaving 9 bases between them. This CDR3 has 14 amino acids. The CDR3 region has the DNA TGTGCCAGCAGTTCGGTGGTTGGCACAGATACGCAGTATTTT. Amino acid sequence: CASSSVVGTDTQYF.

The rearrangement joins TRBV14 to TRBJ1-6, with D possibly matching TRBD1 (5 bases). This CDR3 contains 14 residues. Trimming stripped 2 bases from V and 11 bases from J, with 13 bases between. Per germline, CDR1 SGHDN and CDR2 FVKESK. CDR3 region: CASSQQGPGPPLHF. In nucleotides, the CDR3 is TGTGCCAGCAGCCAACAAGGGCCGGGGCCACCCCTCCACTTT.

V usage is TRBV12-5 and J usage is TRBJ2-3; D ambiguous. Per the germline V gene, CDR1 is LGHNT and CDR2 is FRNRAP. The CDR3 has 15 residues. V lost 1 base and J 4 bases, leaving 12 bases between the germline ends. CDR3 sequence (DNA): TGTGCTAGTGGTTTGGGGGCCAGAGTGGCAGATACGCAGTATTTT. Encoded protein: CASGLGARVADTQYF.

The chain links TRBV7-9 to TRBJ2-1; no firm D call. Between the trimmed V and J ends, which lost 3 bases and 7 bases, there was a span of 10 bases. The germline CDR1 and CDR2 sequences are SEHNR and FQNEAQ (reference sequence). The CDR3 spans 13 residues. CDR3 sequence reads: CASSLRIGNEQFF. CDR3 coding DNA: TGTGCCAGCAGCTTGAGAATTGGGAATGAGCAGTTCTTC.

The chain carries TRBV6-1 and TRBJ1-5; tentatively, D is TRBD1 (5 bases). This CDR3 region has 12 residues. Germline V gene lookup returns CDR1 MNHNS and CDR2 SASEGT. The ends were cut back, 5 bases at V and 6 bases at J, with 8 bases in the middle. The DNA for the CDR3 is TGTGCCAGCAGTTCGGGGGGTCAGCCCCAGCATTTT. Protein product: CASSSGGQPQHF.

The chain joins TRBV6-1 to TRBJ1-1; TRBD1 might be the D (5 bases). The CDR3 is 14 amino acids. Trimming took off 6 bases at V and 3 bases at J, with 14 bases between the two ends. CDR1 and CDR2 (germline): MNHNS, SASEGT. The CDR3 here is CASRVHRGDTEAFF. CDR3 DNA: TGTGCCAGCAGAGTTCACCGGGGCGACACTGAAGCTTTCTTT.

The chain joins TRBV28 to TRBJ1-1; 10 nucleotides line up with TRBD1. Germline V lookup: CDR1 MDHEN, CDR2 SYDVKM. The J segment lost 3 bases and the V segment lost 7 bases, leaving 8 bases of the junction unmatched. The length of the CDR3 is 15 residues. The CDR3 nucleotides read TGTGCCAGCACCCCGACGACAGGGGGCTACACTGAAGCTTTCTTT. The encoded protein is CASTPTTGGYTEAFF.

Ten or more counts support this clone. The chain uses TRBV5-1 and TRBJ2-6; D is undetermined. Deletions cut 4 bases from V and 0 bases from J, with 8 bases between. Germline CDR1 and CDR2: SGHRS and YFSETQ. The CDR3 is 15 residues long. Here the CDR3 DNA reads TGCGCCAGCAGCCCGGGTCTCTCTGGGGCCAACGTCCTGACTTTC. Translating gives CASSPGLSGANVLTF.

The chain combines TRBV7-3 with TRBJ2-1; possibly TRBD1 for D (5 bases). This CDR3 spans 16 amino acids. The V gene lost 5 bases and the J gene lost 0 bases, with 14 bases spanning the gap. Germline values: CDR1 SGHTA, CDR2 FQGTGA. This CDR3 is CASSPRGRTSYNEQFF. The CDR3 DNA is TGTGCCAGCAGCCCAAGGGGCAGAACCTCCTACAATGAGCAGTTCTTC. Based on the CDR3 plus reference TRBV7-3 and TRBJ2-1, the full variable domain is GAGVSQTPSNKVTEKGKYVELRCDPISGHTALYWYRQSLGQGPEFLIYFQGTGAADDSGLPNDRFFAVRPEGSVSTLKIQRTERGDSAVYLCASSPRGRTSYNEQFFGPGTRLTVL.

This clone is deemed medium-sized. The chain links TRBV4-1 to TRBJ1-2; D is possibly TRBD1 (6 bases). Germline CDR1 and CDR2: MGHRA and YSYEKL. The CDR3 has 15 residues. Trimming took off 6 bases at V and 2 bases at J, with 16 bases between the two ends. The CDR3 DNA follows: TGCGCCAGCAGTCATAGGGGGGGAACGAACTATGGCTACACCTTC. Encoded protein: CASSHRGGTNYGYTF.

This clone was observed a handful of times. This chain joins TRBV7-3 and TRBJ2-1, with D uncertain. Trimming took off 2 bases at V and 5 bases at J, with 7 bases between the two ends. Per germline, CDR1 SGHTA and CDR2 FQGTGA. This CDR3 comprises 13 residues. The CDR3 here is CASSLGIDNEQFF. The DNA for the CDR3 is TGTGCCAGCAGCTTAGGGATAGACAATGAGCAGTTCTTC.

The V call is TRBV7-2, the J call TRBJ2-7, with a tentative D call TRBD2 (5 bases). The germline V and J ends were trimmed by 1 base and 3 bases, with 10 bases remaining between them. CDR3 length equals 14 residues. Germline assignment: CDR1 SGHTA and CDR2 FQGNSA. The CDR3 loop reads CASSLETDYYEQYF. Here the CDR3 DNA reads TGTGCCAGCAGCTTAGAAACTGACTACTACGAGCAGTACTTC.

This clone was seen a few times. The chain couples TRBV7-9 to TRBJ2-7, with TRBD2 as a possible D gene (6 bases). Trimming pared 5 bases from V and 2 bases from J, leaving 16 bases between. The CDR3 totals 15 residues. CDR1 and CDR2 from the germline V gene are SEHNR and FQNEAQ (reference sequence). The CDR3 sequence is CASSPGGAQTYEQYF. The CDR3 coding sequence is TGTGCCAGCAGCCCCGGGGGAGCCCAAACCTACGAGCAGTACTTC.

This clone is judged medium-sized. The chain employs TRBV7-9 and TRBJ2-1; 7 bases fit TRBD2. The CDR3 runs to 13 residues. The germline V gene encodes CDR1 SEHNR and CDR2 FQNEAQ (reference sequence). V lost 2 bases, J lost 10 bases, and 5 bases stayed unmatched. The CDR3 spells CASSLNAGEEQFF. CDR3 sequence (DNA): TGTGCCAGCAGCTTAAATGCGGGAGAAGAGCAGTTCTTC.

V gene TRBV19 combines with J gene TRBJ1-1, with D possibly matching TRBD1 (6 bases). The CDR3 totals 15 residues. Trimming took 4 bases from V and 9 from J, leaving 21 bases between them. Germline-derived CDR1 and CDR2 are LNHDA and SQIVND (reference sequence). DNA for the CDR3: TGTGCCAGTAGTAATCATCGCGGAGGACAGCGAAAAGCTTTCTTT. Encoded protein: CASSNHRGGQRKAFF. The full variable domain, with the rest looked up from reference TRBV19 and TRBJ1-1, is DGGITQSPKYLFRKEGQNVTLSCEQNLNHDAMYWYRQDPGQGLRLIYYSQIVNDFQKGDIAEGYSVSREKKESFPLTVTSAQKNPTAFYLCASSNHRGGQRKAFFGQGTRLTVV.

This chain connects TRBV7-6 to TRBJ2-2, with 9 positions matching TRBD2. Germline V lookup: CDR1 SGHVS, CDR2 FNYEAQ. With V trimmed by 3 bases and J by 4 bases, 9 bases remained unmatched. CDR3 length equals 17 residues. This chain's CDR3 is CASSFGQAGGVTGELFF. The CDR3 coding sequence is TGTGCCAGCAGCTTTGGGCAAGCGGGGGGCGTCACCGGGGAGCTGTTTTTT.

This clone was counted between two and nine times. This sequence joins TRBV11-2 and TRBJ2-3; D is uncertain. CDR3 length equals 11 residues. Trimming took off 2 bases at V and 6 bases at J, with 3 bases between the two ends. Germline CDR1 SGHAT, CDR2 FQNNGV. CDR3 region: CASSLLDTQYF. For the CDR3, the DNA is TGTGCCAGCAGCTTACTCGATACGCAGTATTTT. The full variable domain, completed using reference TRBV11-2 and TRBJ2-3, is EAGVAQSPRYKIIEKRQSVAFWCNPISGHATLYWYQQILGQGPKLLIQFQNNGVVDDSQLPKDRFSAERLKGVDSTLKIQPAKLEDSAVYLCASSLLDTQYFGPGTRLTVL.